What follows are 8 T cell receptor beta chains derived from one specimen sequenced in a study of breast tumors, draining lymph nodes, adjacent tissues. TCRdb redid the calling of the multiplex PCR reads with MiXCR, one entry per CDR3 protein. Of fewer than 300,000 distinct CDR3 sequences listed, roughly 32% are singletons. Samples came from axillary lymph nodes draining the breast cancer. Sequencing was carried out using axillary lymph node tissue. These receptors originate from a female donor with breast cancer. Some clones in this sample may be carry-over from other donors' samples.

This clonotype has at least ten counts. This chain links TRBV7-2 with TRBJ2-1; 7 bases are a match to TRBD1. CDR3 length equals 14 residues. Trimming removed 7 bases from V and 2 bases from J; junction bases left unmatched: 5. Germline lookup yields CDR1 SGHTA and CDR2 FQGNSA. The CDR3 sequence is CASNQGVTYNEQFF. CDR3 coding DNA: TGTGCCAGCAACCAGGGGGTTACCTACAATGAGCAGTTCTTC.

The J gene is TRBJ2-1, the V gene TRBV15, with 10 bases that match TRBD2. The CDR3 runs 15 residues. Germline CDR1 reads LNHNV; CDR2 reads YYDKDF (reference sequence). J gave up 7 bases and V 0 bases, and 3 bases lay outside the gene matches. As DNA, the CDR3 is TGTGCCACCAGCAGAGATCTAGCGGGAGCAAATGAGCAGTTCTTC. It specifies CATSRDLAGANEQFF.

The chain recombines TRBV7-9 with TRBJ2-2, with TRBD1 identical over 8 bases. CDR3 length: 17 amino acids. The V and J ends lost 7 bases and 0 bases, in that order; junction bases with no gene match: 10. Germline V CDR1 and CDR2: SEHNR, FQNEAQ (reference sequence). The CDR3 sequence: CASTKDRDPANTGELFF. In nucleotides, the CDR3 is TGTGCCAGCACAAAGGACAGGGACCCCGCGAACACCGGGGAGCTGTTTTTT.

Details on this clonotype: A much larger clone lies a single base off, so this may be a read error. This likely comes from a read error, as the CDR3 has no conserved phenylalanine or tryptophan at its end. CDR3 sequence: CASSLVGGKETQYL. The CDR3 DNA reads as TGTGCCAGCAGCTTAGTGGGGGGGAAGGAGACCCAGTACCTC. The chain has TRBV7-8 and TRBJ2-5; 7 bases fit TRBD2. V was clipped by 1 base and J by 5 bases; unmatched bases: 4. The V gene's germline CDR1 is SGHVS and CDR2 FQNEAQ. The length of the CDR3 is 14 residues.

On this clonotype: No conserved phenylalanine or tryptophan is present at the end of the CDR3, so a read error is the likely explanation. The DNA is left out, because the CDR3 cannot be placed on it with certainty; the CDR3 is given as TCRdb lists it. The chain has TRBV19 and TRBJ1-6; TRBD1 is the table's D call, not checked against the DNA. Germline CDR1 reads LNHDA; CDR2 reads SQIVND (reference sequence). Including both end residues, the CDR3 is 8 amino acids long. The CDR3: CASSIRTG.

This clonotype was picked up many times. This chain links TRBV27 with TRBJ1-2; TRBD1 agrees at 10 bases. Germline CDR1 is MNHEY and CDR2 is SMNVEV (reference sequence). The CDR3 is made up of 16 amino acids. After removal of 3 bases from V and 7 bases from J, the junction contained 11 bases not matched to a gene. Written as DNA, the CDR3 is TGTGCCAGCAGTTTTAGGGACAGGGGTCCCCCGGGTGGCTACACCTTC. Encoded protein: CASSFRDRGPPGGYTF.

This clonotype was detected many times. This chain connects TRBV9 to TRBJ1-5, with a possible D match to TRBD1 (6 bases). Trimming took 3 bases from V and 5 from J, leaving 9 bases between them. CDR1 and CDR2 (germline): SGDLS, YYNGEE. There are 13 residues in the CDR3. The CDR3 sequence: CASSEDSDQPQHF. DNA for the CDR3: TGTGCCAGCAGCGAGGACAGCGATCAGCCCCAGCATTTT.

This clonotype was counted ten times or more. The chain joins TRBV7-3 to TRBJ2-2; TRBD2 matches 8 bases. The CDR3 extends over 16 amino acids. Trimming at V came to 3 bases and at J to 4 bases, leaving 7 bases not matched to a gene. CDR1 and CDR2 (germline): SGHTA, FQGTGA. CDR3 sequence reads: CASSFGTSGATGELFF. CDR3 DNA sequence: TGTGCCAGCAGCTTCGGCACTAGCGGAGCCACCGGGGAGCTGTTTTTT. The complete variable domain, with remaining parts taken from reference TRBV7-3 and TRBJ2-2, reads GAGVSQTPSNKVTEKGKYVELRCDPISGHTALYWYRQSLGQGPEFLIYFQGTGAADDSGLPNDRFFAVRPEGSVSTLKIQRTERGDSAVYLCASSFGTSGATGELFFGEGSRLTVL.